Listed below are T cell receptor beta chains from one sample, sequenced in a study of human T cells and chemical hapten exposure. TCRdb re-called the 5' RACE reads with MiXCR, one entry per CDR3 protein. The sample has about 140,000 distinct CDR3 sequences, 3.5% to 5% seen once. The receptor set was obtained from a female donor in good health. The CDR3 runs from the conserved cysteine through the conserved F or W.

v_call: TRBV20-1; j_call: TRBJ1-1; cdr3_aa: CSAAKGHRGPEAFF
v_call: TRBV6-1; j_call: TRBJ1-1; cdr3_aa: CASSEQRMNTEAFF
v_call: TRBV14; j_call: TRBJ1-2; cdr3_aa: CASSFRDVGYGYTF
v_call: TRBV6-1; j_call: TRBJ2-3; cdr3_aa: CASSPQRLVVTDTQYF
v_call: TRBV7-2; j_call: TRBJ2-3; cdr3_aa: CASSFLTQLTDTQYF
v_call: TRBV27; j_call: TRBJ2-1; cdr3_aa: CASSSTTVGNEQFF
v_call: TRBV7-2; j_call: TRBJ2-3; cdr3_aa: CASSLGRASNTQYF
v_call: TRBV6-2/TRBV6-3; j_call: TRBJ2-1; cdr3_aa: CASRPSGGTYNEQFF
v_call: TRBV18; j_call: TRBJ1-6; cdr3_aa: CASSPLGGLQNSPLHF
v_call: TRBV7-8; j_call: TRBJ1-1; cdr3_aa: CASSPNRVNTEAFF
v_call: TRBV7-8; j_call: TRBJ2-2; cdr3_aa: CASSFGVAAGELFF
v_call: TRBV2; j_call: TRBJ2-3; cdr3_aa: CASSVGRGGFTDTQYF
v_call: TRBV11-2; j_call: TRBJ1-1; cdr3_aa: CASSLVAGGTEAFF
v_call: TRBV18; j_call: TRBJ1-5; cdr3_aa: CASSLTGDNQPQHF
v_call: TRBV7-9; j_call: TRBJ2-1; cdr3_aa: CASSPVPGQGMGFYNEQFF
v_call: TRBV29-1; j_call: TRBJ2-1; cdr3_aa: CSVSIPGQGDNEQFF
v_call: TRBV2; j_call: TRBJ2-7; cdr3_aa: CASNPEMAASYEQYF
v_call: TRBV7-6; j_call: TRBJ2-6; cdr3_aa: CASSSGSGANVLTF
v_call: TRBV28; j_call: TRBJ2-1; cdr3_aa: CASSLLAGNNEQFF
v_call: TRBV7-9; j_call: TRBJ1-1; cdr3_aa: CASSLRTGGVTEAFF
v_call: TRBV11-2; j_call: TRBJ2-5; cdr3_aa: CASSKTGGQQETQYF
v_call: TRBV5-1; j_call: TRBJ2-1; cdr3_aa: CASSPGSGLAYNEQFF
v_call: TRBV4-1; j_call: TRBJ2-7; cdr3_aa: CASSPSGGPYEQYF
v_call: TRBV7-9; j_call: TRBJ2-1; cdr3_aa: CASSHPSEEQFF
v_call: TRBV5-1; j_call: TRBJ1-1; cdr3_aa: CASSSDSRLRSTEAFF
v_call: TRBV6-2/TRBV6-3; j_call: TRBJ1-1; cdr3_aa: CASSHLGLMNTEAFF
v_call: TRBV14; j_call: TRBJ2-3; cdr3_aa: CASSPLRAGGRTDTQYF
v_call: TRBV20-1; j_call: TRBJ2-7; cdr3_aa: CSARDFSGDVYEQYF
v_call: TRBV5-6; j_call: TRBJ1-1; cdr3_aa: CASSLLQVNTEAFF
v_call: TRBV7-9; j_call: TRBJ1-5; cdr3_aa: CASSPGYGQPQHF